The 30 T cell receptor beta chains listed next were all sequenced from one sample in a study of blood T cell repertoires in COVID-19. Here immunoSEQ multiplex PCR was the method, and the copy in TCRdb shows in-frame clones only, minus some. The table includes under 300,000 clones, more than 75% detected once. Material for sequencing was PBMCs or T cells enriched from blood (not recorded which). Every receptor here comes from a woman aged 40 to 50 with acute COVID-19.

The rearrangement joins TRBV5-1 to TRBJ2-7; 10 bases are a match to TRBD1. Germline lookup yields CDR1 SGHRS and CDR2 YFSETQ. The CDR3 has 14 amino acids. V shed 3 bases and J 5 bases; nucleotides not matched to a gene: 5. CDR3: CASSSGTGADEQYF. For the CDR3, the DNA is TGCGCCAGCAGCTCTGGGACAGGGGCCGACGAGCAGTACTTC.

The table lists this clone with a count of one. The genes are TRBV2 and TRBJ1-4; the D gene is possibly TRBD1 (6 bases). From germline, CDR1 is SNHLY and CDR2 FYNNEI. This CDR3 region has 12 residues. V was shortened by 7 bases and J by 4 bases, with 7 bases between the two germline ends. Written as DNA, the CDR3 is TGTGCCAGCATAGGGGGTAATGAAAAACTGTTTTTT. Its translation is CASIGGNEKLFF.

The chain recombines TRBV27 with TRBJ2-1; D is undetermined. Trimming pared 0 bases from V and 0 bases from J, leaving 6 bases between. CDR1 is MNHEY, CDR2 SMNVEV, per germline (reference sequence). CDR3 length: 15 residues. DNA for the CDR3: TGTGCCAGCAGTTTATCGGTGAGCTCCTACAATGAGCAGTTCTTC. The encoded protein is CASSLSVSSYNEQFF.

The chain uses TRBV6-5 and TRBJ1-2; D not resolved. The V end lost 6 bases, the J end lost 4 bases, and 9 bases lay between the germline ends. Germline CDR1 is MNHEY and CDR2 is SVGAGI. There are 12 residues in the CDR3. The CDR3 here is CASSPKAYGYTF. CDR3 bases: TGTGCCAGCAGCCCGAAAGCCTATGGCTACACCTTC.

The genes are TRBV7-2 and TRBJ2-1; 10 nucleotides agree with TRBD2. The germline gives CDR1 SGHTA, CDR2 FQGNSA. This CDR3 is 17 amino acids long. The trim removed 1 base at V and 7 bases at J, leaving 10 bases unmatched. DNA of the CDR3: TGTGCCAGCAGCTTAGACGGAGCGGGAGGGCTAAAGAATGAGCAGTTCTTC. Translated: CASSLDGAGGLKNEQFF.

V and J are TRBV6-1 and TRBJ1-1; D might be TRBD1 (5 bases). Trimming pared 2 bases from V and 6 bases from J, leaving 13 bases between. CDR1 MNHNS and CDR2 SASEGT come from the germline V gene. CDR3 length: 14 amino acids. DNA of the CDR3: TGTGCCAGCAGTGAATTGGGGACTGGGGCTGAAGCTTTCTTT. Translated: CASSELGTGAEAFF.

The V call is TRBV4-1, the J call TRBJ2-7; D ambiguous. The CDR3 is 14 amino acids. The V end lost 0 bases, the J end lost 4 bases, and 10 bases lay between the germline ends. CDR1 is MGHRA and CDR2 is YSYEKL in the germline V gene. In DNA form, the CDR3 reads TGCGCCAGCAGCCAAGAACGGGTTACATACGAGCAGTACTTC. Its translation: CASSQERVTYEQYF.

V and J are TRBV30 and TRBJ1-6; no definite D call. Trimming removed 0 bases at V and 8 bases at J, with 5 bases between. The CDR3 is 12 residues long. Looked up from germline, CDR1 is GTSNPN and CDR2 is SVGIG (reference sequence). The DNA for the CDR3 is TGTGCCTGGAGTGTCGGGGATTCACCCCTCCACTTT. It codes for CAWSVGDSPLHF.

This rearrangement joins TRBV7-8 to TRBJ2-7, with 7 bases lining up with TRBD1. Per the germline V gene, CDR1 is SGHVS and CDR2 is FQNEAQ. CDR3 size: 17 residues. The V gene end was trimmed by 5 bases and the J gene end by 2 bases; junction bases not matched to a gene: 15. This chain's CDR3 is CASSLQTGTVNTYEQYF. CDR3 DNA sequence: TGTGCCAGCAGCCTCCAAACCGGGACAGTTAATACCTACGAGCAGTACTTC.

The chain has TRBV7-9 and TRBJ2-7; 7 positions agree with TRBD2. The CDR3 covers 14 residues. Germline values: CDR1 SEHNR, CDR2 FQNEAQ (reference sequence). Trimming cost V 1 base and J 4 bases; bases outside gene matches: 4. The CDR3 spells CASSLGEGRYEQYF. CDR3 DNA: TGTGCCAGCAGCTTAGGGGAGGGGCGATACGAGCAGTACTTC.

This clone was seen repeatedly, ten times or more. The genes are TRBV2 and TRBJ2-1; 13 positions agree with TRBD2. V lost 5 bases, J lost 3 bases, and 7 bases stayed unmatched. The CDR3 covers 17 residues. Germline-derived CDR1 and CDR2 are SNHLY and FYNNEI. The CDR3 nucleotides read TGTGCCAGCAGTTTTTCTGGACTAGCGGGAGTCTACAATGAGCAGTTCTTC. It is translated as CASSFSGLAGVYNEQFF.

The V call is TRBV9, the J call TRBJ2-1; TRBD2 aligns across 11 bases. Trimming at V came to 4 bases and at J to 4 bases, leaving 4 bases not matched to a gene. Germline V gene data show CDR1 as SGDLS and CDR2 as YYNGEE. The CDR3 length is 15 residues. The CDR3 DNA sequence: TGTGCCAGCAGCACGACTAGCGGGAAATACAATGAGCAGTTCTTC. It translates to CASSTTSGKYNEQFF.

CDR3 DNA: TGTGCCAGCAGCTCCCCCGGACTAGCGGGAGGGCCTACCCACTACTACGAGCAGTACTTC. Translated: CASSSPGLAGGPTHYYEQYF. The chain recombines TRBV11-3 with TRBJ2-7, with 15 bases identical to TRBD2. Germline CDR1 and CDR2: SGHNT and YENEEA. Trimming cost V 4 bases and J 3 bases; bases outside gene matches: 16. The CDR3 contains 20 residues.

The chain has TRBV2 and TRBJ2-7; 8 nucleotides line up with TRBD2. V was clipped by 8 bases and J by 5 bases; unmatched bases: 8. This CDR3 contains 13 residues. CDR1 is SNHLY, CDR2 FYNNEI, per germline. The CDR3 nucleotides read TGTGCCAGCCTACTAGCGGATTATAACGAGCAGTACTTC. This translates into CASLLADYNEQYF. The entire variable domain, with the rest obtained from reference TRBV2 and TRBJ2-7, is as follows: EPEVTQTPSHQVTQMGQEVILRCVPISNHLYFYWYRQILGQKVEFLVSFYNNEISEKSEIFDDQFSVERPDGSNFTLKIRSTKLEDSAMYFCASLLADYNEQYFGPGTRLTVT.

The rearrangement links TRBV5-5 to TRBJ1-6; D uncertain. V lost 4 bases to trimming and J lost 7 bases, with 9 bases between them. CDR1 and CDR2 from the germline V gene are SGHKS and YYEKEE (reference sequence). The CDR3 sequence is 13 residues long. The CDR3 DNA is TGTGCCAGCAGCCGGCCCGGGAATTCACCCCTCCACTTT. It encodes CASSRPGNSPLHF.

The gene calls are TRBV5-1 and TRBJ1-6; 8 positions agree with TRBD1. The V segment lost 0 bases and the J segment 7 bases; nucleotides outside the gene matches: 6. This CDR3 is built from 16 residues. The germline gives CDR1 SGHRS, CDR2 YFSETQ. The CDR3 DNA reads as TGCGCCAGCAGCTTGGGTCAGGGGGCGGAGAATTCACCCCTCCACTTT. This sequence encodes CASSLGQGAENSPLHF. Variable domain in full (rest from reference TRBV5-1 and TRBJ1-6): KAGVTQTPRYLIKTRGQQVTLSCSPISGHRSVSWYQQTPGQGLQFLFEYFSETQRNKGNFPGRFSGRQFSNSRSEMNVSTLELGDSALYLCASSLGQGAENSPLHFGNGTRLTVT.

V and J are TRBV3-1 (or the pseudogene TRBV3-2) and TRBJ2-2, with D perhaps TRBD1 (6 bases). Trimming cost V 4 bases and J 2 bases, with 11 bases left between them. The CDR3 spans 15 residues. Germline CDR1 is LGHDT and CDR2 is YNNKEL (reference sequence). The CDR3 DNA reads TGTGCCAGCAGCCCCCGGGACAAAAACACCGGGGAGCTGTTTTTT. It encodes CASSPRDKNTGELFF.

This chain joins TRBV10-1 and TRBJ1-6; 9 positions agree with TRBD1. Unmatched junction bases numbered 15, after V lost 5 bases and J lost 7 bases. This CDR3 comprises 18 residues. Germline-derived CDR1 and CDR2 are WNHNN and SYGVQD (reference sequence). The CDR3 loop reads CASSLRTGEGKGNSPLHF. In DNA, the CDR3 is TGCGCCAGCAGTCTCCGGACAGGGGAAGGTAAGGGAAATTCACCCCTCCACTTT.

Regarding this clone: Other DNA sequences of this sample code for an identical CDR3. The V call is TRBV5-4, the J call TRBJ2-3; the match to TRBD2 covers 8 bases. The CDR3 runs 16 residues. Germline V gene sequence: CDR1 SGHNT, CDR2 YYREEE (reference sequence). V was clipped by 0 bases and J by 3 bases; unmatched bases: 6. The CDR3, as DNA: TGTGCCAGCAGCTTGGTGGCGGGAGGTGATACAGATACGCAGTATTTT. Protein sequence: CASSLVAGGDTDTQYF.

This clone was detected only once. The chain carries TRBV2 and TRBJ2-3; 9 bases line up with TRBD2. The V gene end was trimmed by 6 bases and the J gene end by 3 bases; junction bases not matched to a gene: 7. The germline gives CDR1 SNHLY, CDR2 FYNNEI. The CDR3 is made up of 15 amino acids. The CDR3 reads CASSLGSGRTDTQYF. Written as DNA, the CDR3 is TGTGCCAGCAGCTTGGGTAGCGGGAGAACAGATACGCAGTATTTT.

There are a few counts of this clone. V and J are TRBV14 and TRBJ1-1; TRBD1 is a possible D gene (5 bases). CDR1 is SGHDN and CDR2 is FVKESK in the germline V gene. There are 12 residues in the CDR3. Trimming left V 10 bases short and J 6 bases short, with 15 bases between. The CDR3 is CATRPGVAEAFF. CDR3 DNA sequence: TGTGCCACCAGACCGGGGGTCGCTGAAGCTTTCTTT.

The chain joins TRBV7-9 to TRBJ2-7; perhaps TRBD1 as D (6 bases). Trimming stripped 8 bases from V and 0 bases from J, with 11 bases between. This CDR3 contains 13 residues. The germline V gene has CDR1 SEHNR and CDR2 FQNEAQ (reference sequence). Here the CDR3 reads CASVRDTSYEQYF. The DNA for the CDR3 is TGTGCCAGCGTCCGGGACACCTCCTACGAGCAGTACTTC.

This rearrangement joins TRBV7-9 to TRBJ2-1, with 9 bases fitting TRBD1. Germline V gene lookup returns CDR1 SEHNR and CDR2 FQNEAQ (reference sequence). V shed 5 bases, J shed 3 bases, and the junction held 5 bases outside the gene matches. The CDR3 extends over 15 amino acids. In DNA, the CDR3 is TGTGCCAGCAGCCCAGGGGGACAGGGCTACAATGAGCAGTTCTTC. This translates into CASSPGGQGYNEQFF.

The V call is TRBV3-1 (or the pseudogene TRBV3-2), the J call TRBJ2-1; tentative D call: TRBD1 (5 bases). Germline V lookup: CDR1 LGHDT, CDR2 YNNKEL (reference sequence). The CDR3 is 16 amino acids. The V end lost 5 bases, the J end lost 4 bases, and 18 bases lay between the germline ends. The DNA of the CDR3 is TGTGCCAGCAGCGTGCCAGGGAACCCCACTTACAATGAGCAGTTCTTC. Its translation: CASSVPGNPTYNEQFF.

The chain links TRBV18 to TRBJ2-7; 11 nucleotides align to TRBD1. Germline values: CDR1 KGHSH, CDR2 LQKENI. With V trimmed by 2 bases and J by 7 bases, 13 bases remained unmatched. The CDR3 loop spans 17 amino acids. In DNA, the CDR3 is TGTGCCAGCTCACCATCTGTAGGACAGGGGGCAATGGGAGAGCAGTACTTC. Its protein is CASSPSVGQGAMGEQYF. Drawing the rest from reference TRBV18 and TRBJ2-7, the complete variable domain is NAGVMQNPRHLVRRRGQEARLRCSPMKGHSHVYWYRQLPEEGLKFMVYLQKENIIDESGMPKERFSAEFPKEGPSILRIQQVVRGDSAAYFCASSPSVGQGAMGEQYFGPGTRLTVT.

The chain recombines TRBV11-3 with TRBJ1-2; 10 bases are shared with TRBD1. The ends lost 2 bases at V and 6 bases at J; junction bases unmatched: 6. The CDR3 is 15 residues long. Germline V gene lookup returns CDR1 SGHNT and CDR2 YENEEA. The CDR3 nucleotides are TGTGCCAGCAGCTTAAAGACAGGGGGCCTGCATGGCTACACCTTC. Protein sequence: CASSLKTGGLHGYTF.

This clone has at least ten counts. V and J are TRBV16 and TRBJ1-1, with 7 bases aligning to TRBD1. J was trimmed by 7 bases and V by 8 bases; bases with no gene match: 4. This CDR3 is 11 amino acids long. Per germline, CDR1 KGHSY and CDR2 FQNENV. The CDR3 coding sequence is TGTGCCAGCCGTAGACAGGGTGAAGCTTTCTTT. Its protein product is CASRRQGEAFF.

The chain joins TRBV19 to TRBJ1-6; D possibly corresponds to TRBD1 (5 bases). Germline CDR1 reads LNHDA; CDR2 reads SQIVND (reference sequence). CDR3 size: 16 residues. V was pared by 2 bases and J by 8 bases, with 16 bases between. CDR3 region: CASSITQGGYDSPLHF. DNA of the CDR3: TGTGCCAGTAGTATAACCCAGGGAGGGTACGATTCACCCCTCCACTTT.

The chain joins TRBV6-1 to TRBJ1-4, with D hard to call. Trimming stripped 3 bases from V and 1 base from J, with 9 bases between. This CDR3 spans 15 amino acids. The germline gives CDR1 MNHNS, CDR2 SASEGT. This CDR3 is CASSDRHRTNEKLFF. The CDR3 region has the DNA TGTGCCAGCAGTGATCGACACAGAACTAATGAAAAACTGTTTTTT.

This clone was counted between two and nine times. The rearrangement joins TRBV5-4 to TRBJ1-1, with D perhaps matching TRBD1 (6 bases). Trimming shortened V by 3 bases and J by 4 bases, and 19 bases separated the two germline ends. This CDR3 is built from 16 residues. Germline V lookup: CDR1 SGHNT, CDR2 YYREEE (reference sequence). The CDR3 nucleotides read TGTGCCAGCAGCTCACCCACGGGGGGGCTGGGCACTGAAGCTTTCTTT. This codes for CASSSPTGGLGTEAFF.